The present T cell receptor (beta chain) was sequenced within a study of control samples from healthy donors and cancer patients. This table comes from immunoSEQ multiplex PCR, and its TCRdb copy is limited to in-frame clones, with some not included. The sample contains fewer than 85,000 clones, about 94% of which appear only once. The V and J ends lost 3 bases and 0 bases, in that order; junction bases with no gene match: 19. CDR1 MGHRA and CDR2 YSYEKL come from the germline V gene. The CDR3 contains 21 residues. Sample: blood. The chain recombines TRBV4-1 with TRBJ1-3; TRBD1 matches 8 bases. The clonotype comes from a woman in her twenties or thirties in good health. CDR3 residues: CASSHVPMGQGASYSGNTIYF. Written as DNA, the CDR3 is TGCGCCAGCAGCCATGTCCCGATGGGCCAGGGGGCTTCTTACTCTGGAAACACCATATATTTT.